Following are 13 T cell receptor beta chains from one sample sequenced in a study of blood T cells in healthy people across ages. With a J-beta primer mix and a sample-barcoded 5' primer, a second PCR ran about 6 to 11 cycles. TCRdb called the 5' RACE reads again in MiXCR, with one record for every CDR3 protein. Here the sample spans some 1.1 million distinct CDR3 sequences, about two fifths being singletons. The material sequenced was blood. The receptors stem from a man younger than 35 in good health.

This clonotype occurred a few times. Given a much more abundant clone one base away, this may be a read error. The CDR3 region is CASSFSYNQPQNF. In DNA, the CDR3 is TGTGCCAGCAGCTTCTCATACAATCAGCCCCAGAATTTT. This chain joins TRBV7-2 and TRBJ1-5; no reliable D call. The length of the CDR3 is 13 residues. Looked up from germline, CDR1 is SGHTA and CDR2 is FQGNSA.

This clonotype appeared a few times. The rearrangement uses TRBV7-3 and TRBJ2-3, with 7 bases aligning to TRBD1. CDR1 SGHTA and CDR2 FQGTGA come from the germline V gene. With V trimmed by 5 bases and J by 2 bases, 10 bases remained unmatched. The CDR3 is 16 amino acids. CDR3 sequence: CASSLAGTDSTDTQYF. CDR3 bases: TGTGCCAGCAGCCTTGCCGGGACAGATTCCACAGATACGCAGTATTTT.

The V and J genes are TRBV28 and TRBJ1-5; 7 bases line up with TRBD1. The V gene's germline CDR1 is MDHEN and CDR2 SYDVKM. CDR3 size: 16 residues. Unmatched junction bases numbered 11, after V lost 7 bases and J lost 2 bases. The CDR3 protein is CASTWRGLRGNQPQHF. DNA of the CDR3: TGTGCCAGCACCTGGAGGGGGCTTCGGGGCAATCAGCCCCAGCATTTT.

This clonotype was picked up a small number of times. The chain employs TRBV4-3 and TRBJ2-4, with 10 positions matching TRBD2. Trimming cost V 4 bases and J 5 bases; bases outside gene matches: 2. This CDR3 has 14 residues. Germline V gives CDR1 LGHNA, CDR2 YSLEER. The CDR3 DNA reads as TGCGCCAGCAGCCTTGGACTAGCGGAAAACATTCAGTACTTC. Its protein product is CASSLGLAENIQYF.

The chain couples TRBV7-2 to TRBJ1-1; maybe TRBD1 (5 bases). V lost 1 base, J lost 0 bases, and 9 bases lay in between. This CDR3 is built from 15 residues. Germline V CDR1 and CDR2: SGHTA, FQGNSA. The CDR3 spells CASSLVYRLNTEAFF. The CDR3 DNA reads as TGTGCCAGCAGCTTAGTATACAGGTTGAACACTGAAGCTTTCTTT. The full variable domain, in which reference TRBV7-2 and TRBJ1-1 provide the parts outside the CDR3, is GAGVSQSPSNKVTEKGKDVELRCDPISGHTALYWYRQSLGQGLEFLIYFQGNSAPDKSGLPSDRFSAERTGGSVSTLTIQRTQQEDSAVYLCASSLVYRLNTEAFFGQGTRLTVV.

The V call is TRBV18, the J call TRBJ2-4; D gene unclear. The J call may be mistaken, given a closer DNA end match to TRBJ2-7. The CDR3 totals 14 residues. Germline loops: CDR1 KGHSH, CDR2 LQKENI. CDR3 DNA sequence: TGTGCCAGCTCACTCGATACGGTGACCTACGAGCAGTACTTC. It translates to CASSLDTVTYEQYF.

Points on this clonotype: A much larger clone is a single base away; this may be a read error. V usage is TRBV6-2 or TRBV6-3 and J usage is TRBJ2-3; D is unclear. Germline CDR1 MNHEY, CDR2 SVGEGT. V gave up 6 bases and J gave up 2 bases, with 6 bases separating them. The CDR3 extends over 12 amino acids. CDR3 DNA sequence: TGTGCCAGCAGGCAATTCACAGATACGCAGTATTTT. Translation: CASRQFTDTQYF.

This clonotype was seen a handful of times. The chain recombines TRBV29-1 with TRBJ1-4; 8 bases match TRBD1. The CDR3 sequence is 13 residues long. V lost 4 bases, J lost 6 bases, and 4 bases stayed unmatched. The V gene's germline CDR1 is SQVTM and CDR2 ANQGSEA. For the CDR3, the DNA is TGCAGCGTTGGGACAGGGCGCGATGAAAAACTGTTTTTT. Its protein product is CSVGTGRDEKLFF.

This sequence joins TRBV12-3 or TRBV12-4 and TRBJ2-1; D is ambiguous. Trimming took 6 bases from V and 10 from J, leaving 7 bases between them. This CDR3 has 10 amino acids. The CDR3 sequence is CASSLLEQFF. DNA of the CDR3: TGTGCCAGCAGCCTGCTGGAGCAGTTCTTC.

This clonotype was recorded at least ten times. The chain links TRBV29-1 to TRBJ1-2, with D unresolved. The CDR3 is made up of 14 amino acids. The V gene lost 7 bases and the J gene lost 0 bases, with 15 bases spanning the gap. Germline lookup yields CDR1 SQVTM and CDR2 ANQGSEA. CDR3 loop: CSGSDTPSNYGYTF. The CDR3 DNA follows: TGCAGCGGAAGTGATACTCCTTCTAACTATGGCTACACCTTC. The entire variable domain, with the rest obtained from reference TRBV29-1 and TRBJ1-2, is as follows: SAVISQKPSRDICQRGTSLTIQCQVDSQVTMMFWYRQQPGQSLTLIATANQGSEATYESGFVIDKFPISRPNLTFSTLTVSNMSPEDSSIYLCSGSDTPSNYGYTFGSGTRLTVV.

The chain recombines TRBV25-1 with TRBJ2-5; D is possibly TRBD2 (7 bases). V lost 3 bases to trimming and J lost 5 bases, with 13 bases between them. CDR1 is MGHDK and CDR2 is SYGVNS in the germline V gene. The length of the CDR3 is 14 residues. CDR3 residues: CASSDSGGLETQYF. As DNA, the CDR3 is TGTGCCAGCAGTGATTCGGGGGGCCTGGAGACCCAGTACTTC.

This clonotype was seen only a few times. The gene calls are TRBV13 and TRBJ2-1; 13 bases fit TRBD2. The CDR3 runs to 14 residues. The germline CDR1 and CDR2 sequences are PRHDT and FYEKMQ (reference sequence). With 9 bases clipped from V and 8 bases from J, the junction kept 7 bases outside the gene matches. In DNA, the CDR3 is TGTGCCAGTTCGAGGACTAGCGGGGGTTATGAGCAGTTCTTC. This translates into CASSRTSGGYEQFF.

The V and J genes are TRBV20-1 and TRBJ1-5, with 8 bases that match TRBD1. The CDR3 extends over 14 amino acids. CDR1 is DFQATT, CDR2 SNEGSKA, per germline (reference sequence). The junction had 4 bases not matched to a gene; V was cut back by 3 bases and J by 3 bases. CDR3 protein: CSARFRGLNQPQHF. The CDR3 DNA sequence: TGCAGTGCTAGGTTCAGGGGGCTCAATCAGCCCCAGCATTTT.